This TCR beta chain is drawn from a study of CD8 T cells in Susac syndrome. Per the germline V gene, CDR1 is LGHDT and CDR2 is YNNKEL (reference sequence). Deletions cut 0 bases from V and 12 bases from J, with 12 bases between. The CDR3 has 13 residues. Roughly 0.45 to 1 ug RNA was reverse transcribed with random hexamers. The method of amplification for TCR beta CDR3 was immunoSEQ multiplex PCR, covering 54 Vbeta and 13 Jbeta. TCRdb re-analysed the immunoSEQ multiplex PCR reads in MiXCR, keeping a single row per CDR3 protein. The data hold approximately 150,000 distinct CDR3 sequences, with around 90% observed a single time. Matched for age and sex, the controls were healthy donors. FACS was used to enrich TEMRA cells, whereas the CD8+ and CD4+ T cells were obtained by negative isolation.

This sequence was found in a human donor in good health. The sequenced material came from CD4+ T cells from PBMCs. V usage is TRBV3-1 and J usage is TRBJ2-1; unclear D gene. The DNA of the CDR3 is TGTGCCAGCAGCCAAGAGGGCCGCCGAGGGCAGTTCTTC. It specifies CASSQEGRRGQFF.